These 19 T cell receptor beta chains came from one sample sequenced in a study of blood T cell repertoires in COVID-19. The protocol was immunoSEQ multiplex PCR, while the TCRdb copy is restricted to in-frame clones and leaves out a portion. Of approximately 310,000 clones listed, around nine tenths are singletons. Sample: PBMCs or T cells enriched from blood (not recorded which). All receptors come from a man aged 55-75 years who had recovered from COVID-19.

This CDR3 reads CASSSDRGANTIYF. The CDR3 DNA follows: TGTGCCAGTAGTTCGGACAGGGGTGCAAACACCATATATTTT. The genes are TRBV19 and TRBJ1-3; 9 positions match TRBD1. This CDR3 is built from 14 residues. The germline gives CDR1 LNHDA, CDR2 SQIVND (reference sequence). V lost 5 bases to trimming and J lost 6 bases; unmatched junction nucleotides: 5.

This clone has just a few counts. The chain has TRBV6-2 or TRBV6-3 and TRBJ2-1, with D tentatively TRBD1 (6 bases). Germline V CDR1 and CDR2: MNHEY, SVGEGT. This CDR3 is built from 15 residues. Trimming left V 6 bases short and J 0 bases short, with 12 bases between. For the CDR3, the DNA is TGTGCCAGCAGCAGACAGGTGAGCTCCTACAATGAGCAGTTCTTC. Translation gives CASSRQVSSYNEQFF.

The chain has TRBV29-1 and TRBJ2-3, with 7 bases aligning to TRBD2. The CDR3 consists of 16 residues. Germline V CDR1 and CDR2: SQVTM, ANQGSEA. The trim removed 0 bases at V and 0 bases at J, leaving 6 bases unmatched. The CDR3 spells CSVEDQSGTSTDTQYF. The CDR3 DNA sequence: TGCAGCGTTGAAGATCAGAGCGGGACTAGCACAGATACGCAGTATTTT.

This clone was detected only a few times. The gene calls are TRBV28 and TRBJ1-5; TRBD1 aligns across 7 bases. The CDR3 has 14 residues. V shed 8 bases and J 4 bases; nucleotides not matched to a gene: 8. CDR1 and CDR2 (germline): MDHEN, SYDVKM. CDR3 DNA sequence: TGTGCCAGCCGGACAGGATTAGCAAATCAGCCCCAGCATTTT. Amino acid sequence: CASRTGLANQPQHF. The entire variable domain, with the rest obtained from reference TRBV28 and TRBJ1-5, is as follows: DVKVTQSSRYLVKRTGEKVFLECVQDMDHENMFWYRQDPGLGLRLIYFSYDVKMKEKGDIPEGYSVSREKKERFSLILESASTNQTSMYLCASRTGLANQPQHFGDGTRLSIL.

This chain uses TRBV10-1 with TRBJ1-3; 9 bases agree with TRBD1. With 8 bases clipped from V and 2 bases from J, the junction kept 13 bases outside the gene matches. The CDR3 spans 17 residues. Per the germline V gene, CDR1 is WNHNN and CDR2 is SYGVQD (reference sequence). CDR3 protein: CASCYPGQGWAGNTIYF. Here the CDR3 DNA reads TGCGCCAGCTGTTATCCGGGACAGGGATGGGCTGGAAACACCATATATTTT.

This clone was observed once. The chain has TRBV9 and TRBJ1-6; 7 positions agree with TRBD1. V was clipped by 0 bases and J by 6 bases; unmatched bases: 0. Germline V gene data show CDR1 as SGDLS and CDR2 as YYNGEE. The CDR3 loop spans 14 amino acids. This CDR3 reads CASSVGQGNSPLHF. The CDR3 DNA reads as TGTGCCAGCAGCGTAGGACAGGGTAATTCACCCCTCCACTTT.

The chain couples TRBV10-2 to TRBJ2-1; TRBD2 matches 8 bases. Germline V gives CDR1 WSHSY, CDR2 SAAADI. V gave up 2 bases and J gave up 15 bases; unmatched junction bases: 9. The CDR3 runs 13 residues. The CDR3 loop is CASSEIIAGSAFF. The CDR3 region has the DNA TGCGCCAGCAGTGAGATAATAGCGGGAAGCGCGTTCTTC.

The V call is TRBV28, the J call TRBJ1-3, with a weak D call TRBD1 (6 bases). Looked up from germline, CDR1 is MDHEN and CDR2 is SYDVKM. CDR3 length: 16 amino acids. With 2 bases removed from V and 0 bases from J, the gap between germline ends came to 11 bases. In DNA, the CDR3 is TGTGCCAGCAGTTTAATTCAGGGGTACTCTGGAAACACCATATATTTT. As protein: CASSLIQGYSGNTIYF.

This rearrangement joins TRBV4-2 to TRBJ1-2; a weak D match, TRBD1 (6 bases). V was shortened by 0 bases and J by 8 bases, with 22 bases between the two germline ends. Germline lookup yields CDR1 LGHNA and CDR2 YNFKEQ. The CDR3 covers 17 residues. CDR3 sequence: CASSQDMDSSSPRGYTF. CDR3 sequence (DNA): TGTGCCAGCAGCCAAGATATGGACAGCTCCTCACCTCGAGGCTACACCTTC.

The V and J genes are TRBV5-4 and TRBJ2-2, with D maybe TRBD2 (5 bases). CDR3 length: 14 residues. Germline V CDR1 and CDR2: SGHNT, YYREEE (reference sequence). The V end lost 0 bases, the J end lost 5 bases, and 8 bases lay between the germline ends. The CDR3 DNA follows: TGTGCCAGCAGCTTGGTGTGGGAGACCGGGGAGCTGTTTTTT. Translating it yields CASSLVWETGELFF.

This clone was observed a few times. The chain has TRBV12-3 or TRBV12-4 and TRBJ1-5; D possibly corresponds to TRBD1 (5 bases). The CDR3 length is 13 residues. The V and J ends lost 3 bases and 9 bases respectively, with 12 bases between them. The CDR3 spells CASSFRGSGPQHF. DNA for the CDR3: TGTGCCAGCAGTTTTCGGGGGTCAGGGCCCCAGCATTTT.

The chain couples TRBV4-2 to TRBJ1-1; the D gene is possibly TRBD1 (6 bases). This CDR3 comprises 14 residues. In germline, CDR1 is LGHNA, CDR2 YNFKEQ. Trimming shortened V by 4 bases and J by 4 bases, and 13 bases separated the two germline ends. CDR3 region: CASSPNRDVTEAFF. The CDR3 DNA sequence: TGTGCCAGCAGCCCTAACAGGGATGTCACTGAAGCTTTCTTT.

CDR3 in amino acids: CASRRTDNQPQHF. In DNA, the CDR3 is TGTGCCAGCAGAAGGACAGACAATCAGCCCCAGCATTTT. The gene calls are TRBV28 and TRBJ1-5, with D possibly matching TRBD1 (6 bases). V shed 6 bases and J shed 3 bases, with 9 bases lying between them. The germline V gene has CDR1 MDHEN and CDR2 SYDVKM. This CDR3 has 13 amino acids.

The V and J genes are TRBV21-1 and TRBJ2-1; TRBD2 was called by the table and not checked on the DNA. TRBV21-1 corresponds to a pseudogene. The CDR3 contains 13 residues. CDR3 sequence (DNA): TGTGCCAGATGGACTAGCGGGAGTTATGAGCAGTTCTTC. Its protein product is CARWTSGSYEQFF.

V gene TRBV3-1 (or the pseudogene TRBV3-2) combines with J gene TRBJ2-7; TRBD1 matches 9 bases. V trimming: 4 bases; J trimming: 4 bases; junction bases outside the gene matches: 8. The CDR3 contains 15 residues. Germline V gene sequence: CDR1 LGHDT, CDR2 YNNKEL (reference sequence). Here the CDR3 DNA reads TGTGCCAGCAGCCCCCCGACAGGGGGACTTTACGAGCAGTACTTC. The encoded protein is CASSPPTGGLYEQYF.

The chain is built from TRBV10-1 and TRBJ2-2; TRBD1 is a possible D gene (5 bases). Germline lookup yields CDR1 WNHNN and CDR2 SYGVQD (reference sequence). Trimming took off 6 bases at V and 5 bases at J, with 10 bases between the two ends. The CDR3 totals 13 residues. In DNA form, the CDR3 reads TGCGCCAGCAGGGCAGGGCAAACCGGGGAGCTGTTTTTT. The encoded protein is CASRAGQTGELFF.

This sequence joins TRBV7-9 and TRBJ2-7, with 8 bases lining up with TRBD1. This CDR3 has 16 residues. CDR1 and CDR2 (germline): SEHNR, FQNEAQ (reference sequence). The ends lost 2 bases at V and 5 bases at J; junction bases unmatched: 11. The CDR3 sequence: CASSLSFARGQHEQYF. As DNA, the CDR3 is TGTGCCAGCAGCTTAAGTTTCGCCAGGGGGCAACACGAGCAGTACTTC.

This rearrangement joins TRBV28 to TRBJ1-2; possibly TRBD1 for D (5 bases). Germline CDR1 reads MDHEN; CDR2 reads SYDVKM. With 2 bases removed from V and 6 bases from J, the gap between germline ends came to 10 bases. The CDR3 covers 13 residues. The CDR3 nucleotides are TGTGCCAGCAGTTTACGACAGCCGGATGGCTACACCTTC. It encodes CASSLRQPDGYTF.

This clone has only a few counts. V and J are TRBV7-9 and TRBJ2-1; 12 positions agree with TRBD2. J gave up 4 bases and V 4 bases, and 8 bases lay outside the gene matches. Germline V gene sequence: CDR1 SEHNR, CDR2 FQNEAQ (reference sequence). The CDR3 runs 17 residues. The CDR3 DNA reads TGTGCCAGCAGCTCAGCCCGGACTAGCGGGGAATACAATGAGCAGTTCTTC. Protein product: CASSSARTSGEYNEQFF.